The 16 T cell receptor beta chains given below trace back to one sample, sequenced in a study of blood T cell repertoires in COVID-19. Sequencing was performed with immunoSEQ multiplex PCR; in TCRdb, only in-frame clones are kept and a portion is missing. The sample records hundreds of thousands of clones, over 65% being singletons. The sequenced material came from peripheral blood. The source is a woman aged 80 or older with acute or convalescent COVID-19.

This clone was detected only a few times. The chain has TRBV5-6 and TRBJ1-1; D is perhaps TRBD1 (5 bases). The V end lost 0 bases, the J end lost 2 bases, and 17 bases lay between the germline ends. Germline V CDR1 and CDR2: SGHDT, YYEEEE. The CDR3 covers 17 residues. Here the CDR3 DNA reads TGTGCCAGCAGCTTGGAGCTGCGGGGGGGAATAAACACTGAAGCTTTCTTT. It translates to CASSLELRGGINTEAFF.

This sequence joins TRBV10-3 and TRBJ1-2; 8 bases align to TRBD1. The CDR3 consists of 15 residues. The V gene end was trimmed by 4 bases and the J gene end by 7 bases; junction bases not matched to a gene: 11. Per the germline V gene, CDR1 is ENHRY and CDR2 is SYGVKD. CDR3 loop: CAISARTGPGGGYTF. The DNA for the CDR3 is TGTGCCATCAGTGCTAGGACAGGGCCAGGGGGTGGCTACACCTTC.

The chain carries TRBV10-2 and TRBJ1-1; TRBD1 agrees at 7 bases. This CDR3 has 17 residues. After removal of 0 bases from V and 6 bases from J, the junction contained 13 bases not matched to a gene. Looked up from germline, CDR1 is WSHSY and CDR2 is SAAADI. The DNA for the CDR3 is TGCGCCAGCAGTGAGTCGATCGGACAGGCCACCTTCCCTGAAGCTTTCTTT. Translation gives CASSESIGQATFPEAFF.

This clone was detected a few times. The chain combines TRBV18 with TRBJ2-5; 7 bases are shared with TRBD2. The CDR3 sequence is 14 residues long. The germline CDR1 and CDR2 sequences are KGHSH and LQKENI. V gave up 3 bases and J gave up 5 bases; unmatched junction bases: 6. DNA for the CDR3: TGTGCCAGCTCACCTAAACTAGCGCTGGAGACCCAGTACTTC. Its protein is CASSPKLALETQYF.

The chain employs TRBV6-5 and TRBJ2-5, with D unclear. The V end lost 2 bases, the J end lost 2 bases, and 6 bases lay between the germline ends. The germline CDR1 and CDR2 sequences are MNHEY and SVGAGI. The CDR3 consists of 13 residues. CDR3: CASSYATQETQYF. CDR3 DNA sequence: TGTGCCAGCAGTTACGCAACACAAGAGACCCAGTACTTC.

This chain connects TRBV7-9 to TRBJ1-1, with 10 nucleotides matching TRBD1. The CDR3 is 16 amino acids. V lost 1 base to trimming and J lost 4 bases; unmatched junction nucleotides: 6. Per germline, CDR1 SEHNR and CDR2 FQNEAQ (reference sequence). CDR3 nucleotide sequence: TGTGCCAGCAGCTTAGGGGTGGGACAGGGGTCCACTGAAGCTTTCTTT. Translating gives CASSLGVGQGSTEAFF.

This sequence joins TRBV5-5 and TRBJ1-5; TRBD1 agrees at 7 bases. Trimming cost V 1 base and J 5 bases; bases outside gene matches: 6. CDR1 is SGHKS and CDR2 is YYEKEE in the germline V gene (reference sequence). The CDR3 length is 15 residues. The CDR3 protein is CASSLRQTGHQPQHF. CDR3 DNA sequence: TGTGCCAGCAGCTTGAGACAGACAGGGCATCAGCCCCAGCATTTT.

This chain uses TRBV7-2 with TRBJ2-2; a weak D match, TRBD2 (6 bases). The V gene's germline CDR1 is SGHTA and CDR2 FQGNSA. CDR3 size: 16 residues. The V end lost 5 bases, the J end lost 8 bases, and 21 bases lay between the germline ends. CDR3 amino acids: CASSILRAGSGGELFF. The CDR3 nucleotides are TGTGCCAGCAGCATCCTCCGAGCGGGCTCGGGGGGGGAGCTGTTTTTT.

This clone was observed a few times. J is TRBJ1-2 and V is TRBV2; the D gene is possibly TRBD1 (5 bases). V was trimmed by 8 bases and J by 1 base, leaving 17 bases between them. This CDR3 comprises 15 residues. The V gene's germline CDR1 is SNHLY and CDR2 FYNNEI. The CDR3 protein is CASAPQAGGNYGYTF. The CDR3, as DNA: TGTGCCAGCGCCCCCCAAGCGGGGGGTAACTATGGCTACACCTTC.

The V and J genes are TRBV20-1 and TRBJ1-3, with D perhaps matching TRBD1 (6 bases). In germline, CDR1 is DFQATT, CDR2 SNEGSKA (reference sequence). This CDR3 has 14 residues. Trimming shortened V by 3 bases and J by 0 bases, and 9 bases separated the two germline ends. The CDR3 spells CSASGQHSGNTIYF. CDR3 in DNA: TGCAGTGCTAGTGGACAGCACTCTGGAAACACCATATATTTT.

The chain uses TRBV3-1 (or the pseudogene TRBV3-2) and TRBJ1-1; D not certain. The germline CDR1 and CDR2 sequences are LGHDT and YNNKEL (reference sequence). This CDR3 has 13 residues. Trimming pared 0 bases from V and 4 bases from J, leaving 6 bases between. The CDR3 spells CASSQDGSTEAFF. CDR3 nucleotides: TGTGCCAGCAGCCAAGACGGTTCCACTGAAGCTTTCTTT.

This sequence joins TRBV2 and TRBJ1-6; D not resolved. This CDR3 is built from 12 residues. Per the germline V gene, CDR1 is SNHLY and CDR2 is FYNNEI. V was clipped by 7 bases and J by 9 bases, with 10 bases between them. CDR3 bases: TGTGCCAGCACCTGGACTGTTTCACCCCTCCACTTT. This translates into CASTWTVSPLHF.

The chain combines TRBV2 with TRBJ1-6; no firm D call. V lost 7 bases to trimming and J lost 1 base, with 11 bases between them. CDR3 length equals 15 residues. Germline V gene lookup returns CDR1 SNHLY and CDR2 FYNNEI. This CDR3 reads CASKPGSSYNSPLHF. CDR3 coding DNA: TGTGCCAGCAAACCAGGATCGTCCTATAATTCACCCCTCCACTTT.

The chain combines TRBV29-1 with TRBJ2-3; D call uncertain. CDR3 length equals 14 residues. Germline V gene data show CDR1 as SQVTM and CDR2 as ANQGSEA. Trimming shortened V by 4 bases and J by 6 bases, and 17 bases separated the two germline ends. The CDR3 sequence: CSVGQNSAADTQYF. The CDR3 coding sequence is TGCAGCGTTGGCCAGAACTCAGCAGCGGATACGCAGTATTTT.

This clone has just a few counts. The V call is TRBV5-4, the J call TRBJ2-5; possibly TRBD1 for D (6 bases). CDR1 and CDR2 (germline): SGHNT, YYREEE (reference sequence). V was shortened by 3 bases and J by 5 bases, with 14 bases between the two germline ends. This CDR3 is built from 14 residues. Here the CDR3 DNA reads TGTGCCAGCAGCTCCGACAGGTACTCGGAGACCCAGTACTTC. Encoded protein: CASSSDRYSETQYF.

A note on this clone: Distinct nucleotide sequences in the sample also encode this CDR3. The V and J genes are TRBV3-1 (or the pseudogene TRBV3-2) and TRBJ1-3; D gene uncertain. The germline gives CDR1 LGHDT, CDR2 YNNKEL (reference sequence). CDR3 length equals 13 residues. Trimming took 2 bases from V and 2 from J, leaving 4 bases between them. The CDR3 protein is CASSQTAGNTIYF. The CDR3 DNA reads TGTGCCAGCAGCCAAACAGCTGGAAACACCATATATTTT.